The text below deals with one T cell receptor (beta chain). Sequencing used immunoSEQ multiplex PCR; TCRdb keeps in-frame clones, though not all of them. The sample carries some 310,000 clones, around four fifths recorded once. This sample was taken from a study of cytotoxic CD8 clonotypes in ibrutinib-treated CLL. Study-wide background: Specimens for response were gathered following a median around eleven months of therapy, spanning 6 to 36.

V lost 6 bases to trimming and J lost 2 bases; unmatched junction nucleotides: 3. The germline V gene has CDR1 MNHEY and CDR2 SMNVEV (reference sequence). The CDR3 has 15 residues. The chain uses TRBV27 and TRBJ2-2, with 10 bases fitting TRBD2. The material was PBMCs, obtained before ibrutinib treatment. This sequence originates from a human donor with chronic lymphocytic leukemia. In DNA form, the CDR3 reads TGTGCCAGCAGGGGGACTAGCGTCAACACCGGGGAGCTGTTTTTT. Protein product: CASRGTSVNTGELFF.